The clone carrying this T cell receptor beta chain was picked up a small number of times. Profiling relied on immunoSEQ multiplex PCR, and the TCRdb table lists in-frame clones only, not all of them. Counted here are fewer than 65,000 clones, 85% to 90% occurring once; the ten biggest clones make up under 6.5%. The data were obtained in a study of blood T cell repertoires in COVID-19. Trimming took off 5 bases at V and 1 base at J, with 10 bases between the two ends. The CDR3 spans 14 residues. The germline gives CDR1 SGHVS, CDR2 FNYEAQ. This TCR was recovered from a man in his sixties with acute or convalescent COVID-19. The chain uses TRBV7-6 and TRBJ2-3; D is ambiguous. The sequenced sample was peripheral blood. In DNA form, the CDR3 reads TGTGCCAGCAGCGTACTTGGTCGCACAGATACGCAGTATTTT. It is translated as CASSVLGRTDTQYF.